This TCR beta chain was identified during a study of T cell repertoires in cytomegalovirus infection (dated by TCRdb to the late 2010s). Background on the whole study: Recently identified HLA-C-restricted CMV epitopes, whose presentation resists viral immunomodulation, were targeted by peptide stimulations together with well-studied HLA-B-restricted epitopes. The HLA type of each donor mattered for the analysis, because public TCR beta signatures pointed to carriage of CMV infection along with the matching HLA type.

This specimen's treatment or condition label, interpreted: in vitro stimulation with specific CMV peptide epitopes to enrich CMV-specific T cells. Trimming takes 6 bases from V and 5 bases from J, and the germline ends sit 20 bases apart. CDR1 MNHNS and CDR2 SASEGT are derived from the germline V gene. The CDR3 goes from the cysteine to the phenylalanine over 15 residues. The kept DNA is CDR3 alone, 45 bases in frame from the first base. The sequencing machine was an Illumina HiSeq 1500. TCRdb reworked the public reads: Q25 trimming with fastp, MiXCR clone assembly, productive beta chains retained. Every CDR3 protein is listed once, alongside the most common genes and DNA of its rows. The sample includes about 890,000 distinct CDR3 sequences, with roughly 30% observed a single time. Of the sample, 11% to 15% falls within the top ten clones. A note on this clonotype: Its specific antigen is unknown. No much larger clone is present one base from it, and per-base qualities are unavailable.

The study at large found these results: The ex vivo response was dominated by HLA-C-restricted CMV-specific TCR beta clonotypes, which also provided the single most frequent clonotype in two of eight donors. In both this cohort and an independent cohort of 350 to 400 donors, the cumulative frequency of public TCR beta family members distinguished carriers of CMV infection plus the relevant HLA type.

The receptor was isolated from a human donor in good health (CMV status not recorded). Some clones in this sample may be carry-over from other donors' samples. Here the chain combines TRBV6-1 and TRBJ2-7, and TRBD1 may be the D gene, going by 6 matching bases. Source: cultured CD8+ T cells from PBMCs, taken from culture after CMV antigen stimulation. The nucleotides are TGTGCCAGCAGCCCCGGGACAAGCCTCGTCCACGAGCAGTACTTC. This gives the protein CASSPGTSLVHEQYF.